This TCR beta chain was observed in a study of vaccination and CD4 T cells after COVID-19 (dated by TCRdb to 2021 to 2024). Background on the whole study: Convalescent patients had a positive SARS-CoV-2 result on nasal swab PCR, and of these patients, several had mild disease and one had severe disease. The convalescent cohort included six males and four females, with two Hispanic individuals, seven Caucasians, two Asians and one multiracial person. Participants got two doses of the Pfizer-BioNTech BNT162b2 vaccine (n=8) or two doses of the Moderna mRNA-1273 vaccine (n=2). Post-COVID blood samples were collected from convalescent patients a median of about 92 days after diagnosis, with a range of roughly 35 to 180 days. The time from the second vaccine dose to post-vaccine blood sampling had a median of roughly 79 days and ranged from about 12 to 241 days. For stimulating the cultures, overlapping spike peptide pools were used, derived from SARS-CoV-2 as well as from the common cold coronaviruses HCoV-NL63, HCoV-OC43 and HCoV-229E. As controls, cultures received a CEFX viral epitope pool (the positive control), an HIV-1 Nef peptide pool (the negative control), or no peptide at all. In under twelve COVID-19 convalescent patients and a handful of infection-naive healthy vaccine recipients, researchers compared the spike-specific CD4+ TCR repertoire from before mRNA vaccination with the repertoire from after. Results and caveats for the whole study, not just this receptor: The median number of SARS-CoV-2-reactive clonotypes rose from fewer than 25 after infection to 35 to 45 after vaccination, but the change was not significant. In convalescent patients, a median around 84% of post-vaccine SARS-CoV-2-reactive clones were detected only after vaccination, and vaccine-specific priming was suggested by this finding. The number of convalescent patients in the study was relatively small, and the study did not examine early timepoints following natural infection. Nearly all vaccine-specific clones in convalescent patients (304 of 307) were mono-reactive for SARS-CoV-2 spike rather than cross-reactive with common cold coronaviruses.

Read against the paper, the sample's treatment or condition label means: approximately nine-day PBMC culture with coronavirus spike peptide pools or control peptides (ViraFEST assay). The ViraFEST assay was used in the study, in which antigen-specific T cells were expanded with peptide pools and expanded clonotypes were subsequently identified by TCR sequencing. The convalescent patients' positive SARS-CoV-2 PCR tests were from March to December 2020, which was before the Alpha, Beta and Delta variants emerged in the United States. Roughly 2 million PBMCs per well were cultured in IMDM with approximately 5% human AB serum and 8 to 10 IU/ml IL-2, plus 10 ug/ml peptide pools. Half of the culture medium was replaced with fresh IL-2-containing medium on days 3 and 7. After about nine days of culture, CD4+ T cells were isolated by negative selection with the EasySep CD4+ T cell isolation kit. Ficoll-Paque Plus gradient centrifugation was used to isolate PBMCs from whole blood, and the isolated PBMCs were then either used fresh or cryopreserved at -140C. Culture conditions were generally each tested in triplicate wells.

CDR3 length: 18 amino acids, cysteine to phenylalanine. The retained sequence is limited to the CDR3, 54 bases, with the frame set at the first base. From the germline V gene, CDR1 is SGHTA and CDR2 is FQGTGA. For this chain, trimming is 0 bases at the V end and 0 bases at the J end, and the number of junction bases without a gene match is 5. Comments on this clonotype: The specificity of this receptor is unknown. Per-base qualities were not stored, and no clone one base away is much larger.

The method was PCR. DNA from cultured CD4+ T cells underwent TCR sequencing with the Oncomine TCR Beta short-read assay at the Johns Hopkins FTIC core. Genomic DNA was extracted from the cultured CD4+ T cells with the QIAamp micro DNA kit. Oncomine TCR Beta libraries from cultured CD4+ T cells were pooled using unique dual indexes and sequenced on an Illumina iSeq 100. The original pipeline was this. Non-productive sequences were removed, and CDR3s that did not start with C, did not end with F or W, or were shorter than 7 amino acids were discarded. The MANAFEST web application was used to identify antigen-specific clonotypes by comparing peptide-stimulated wells against reference wells and other culture wells. To be called positive, a clone needed an FDR below 0.05, an odds ratio above 5, and a productive frequency above 0.1% in at least two of three replicate wells. A clonotype counted as cross-reactive if it showed significant expansion both in the SARS-CoV-2 spike wells and in at least one common cold coronavirus spike condition. Levenshtein distances (stringdist) and unrooted phylogenetic trees (ape) in R version 3.6.1 were used to assess CDR3 homology. TCRdb reworked the public reads: Q25 trimming with fastp, MiXCR clone assembly, productive beta chains retained. Rows are unified per CDR3 protein, each entry keeping the most common DNA and genes. In this record, the V and J calls reflect TCRdb's handling and not the investigators' own analysis. The sample yields about 14,000 distinct CDR3 sequences; about 55% were counted once. Around 8.7% of the sample goes to the ten largest clones.

This receptor was identified in a human donor who had recovered from COVID-19. The chain uses TRBV7-3 and TRBJ2-3, with TRBD2 matching 11 junction bases. Sequences were obtained from CD4+ T cells from blood, cultured in vitro. The bases are TGTGCCAGCAGCTTAACAGGCCCTAGCGGGGGGAGCACAGATACGCAGTATTTT. Its protein is CASSLTGPSGGSTDTQYF.